The rows below give T cell receptor beta chains drawn from one sample of a study of Graves' ophthalmopathy and Graves' hyperthyroidism. Via MiXCR, TCRdb re-called the multiplex PCR reads, giving one row per CDR3 protein. In the table there are more than 1,000,000 distinct CDR3 sequences, about 36% of which are singletons. The specimen sequenced was peripheral blood or thyroid tissue (not recorded which). The origin of the receptors is an adult man with Graves' hyperthyroidism. Both conserved end residues are part of each CDR3. A D gene is named only where the DNA matches it firmly. For some rows the clone size is stated as once, few or many, or as a class when expanded; others skip it.

cdr3_length: 15
v_call: TRBV10-3
j_call: TRBJ2-7
clone_size: many
d_call: TRBD2
cdr3_nt: TGTGCCATCAGTGGGCTAGCGGGGGGGACCTACGAGCAGTACTTC
cdr3_aa: CAISGLAGGTYEQYF

cdr3_length: 14
v_call: TRBV29-1
j_call: TRBJ2-7
clone_size: once
d_call: TRBD1
cdr3_nt: TGCAGCGTTGCTACCGGGACAGGCACCTACGAGCAGTACTTC
cdr3_aa: CSVATGTGTYEQYF

cdr3_length: 13
v_call: TRBV11-2
j_call: TRBJ1-5
clone_size: .
d_call: .
cdr3_nt: TGTGCCAACAGCTTAGTAACCAATCAGCCCCAGCATTTT
cdr3_aa: CANSLVTNQPQHF

cdr3_length: 15
v_call: TRBV7-2
j_call: TRBJ1-6
clone_size: .
d_call: .
cdr3_nt: TGTGCCAGCAGCACGCCGGGACTGTATAATTCACCCCTCCACTTT
cdr3_aa: CASSTPGLYNSPLHF

cdr3_length: 12
v_call: TRBV6-6
j_call: TRBJ2-5
clone_size: many
d_call: .
cdr3_nt: TGTGCCAGCAGCTTAGACCCCAAGACCCAGTACTTC
cdr3_aa: CASSLDPKTQYF

cdr3_length: 14
v_call: TRBV27
j_call: TRBJ2-5
clone_size: once
d_call: TRBD1
cdr3_nt: TGTGCCACGGGGCGCCAGGGGGCATCTCAGCCCCAGTACTTC
cdr3_aa: CATGRQGASQPQYF

cdr3_length: 16
v_call: TRBV7-9
j_call: TRBJ2-2
clone_size: .
d_call: TRBD1
cdr3_nt: TGCGCCAGCAGCTTGGCCGGGACAGGGTCCACCGGGGAGCTGCTTTTT
cdr3_aa: CASSLAGTGSTGELLF

cdr3_length: 15
v_call: TRBV7-8
j_call: TRBJ2-7
clone_size: .
d_call: TRBD1
cdr3_nt: TGTGCCAGCAGTGAACCAGGACAGGGCCGGGGCGAGCAGTACTTC
cdr3_aa: CASSEPGQGRGEQYF

cdr3_length: 15
v_call: TRBV10-3
j_call: TRBJ2-7
clone_size: .
d_call: .
cdr3_nt: TGTGCCCTCGGGGAGGATAGCGGAGACCGATACGAGCAGTACTTC
cdr3_aa: CALGEDSGDRYEQYF

cdr3_length: 15
v_call: TRBV2
j_call: TRBJ2-7
clone_size: few
d_call: TRBD1
cdr3_nt: TGTGCCAGCAGTGAGACAGGGAGTAACTCCTACGAGCAGTACTTC
cdr3_aa: CASSETGSNSYEQYF

cdr3_length: 13
v_call: TRBV20-1
j_call: TRBJ2-7
clone_size: .
d_call: .
cdr3_nt: TGCAGTGCTAGAGCGGGAGCGGCCGCTGAGCAGTACTTC
cdr3_aa: CSARAGAAAEQYF

cdr3_length: 14
v_call: TRBV5-4
j_call: TRBJ2-7
clone_size: few
d_call: .
cdr3_nt: TGTGCCAGCAGGCCCGGGACCGATTCCTACGAGCAGTACTTC
cdr3_aa: CASRPGTDSYEQYF

cdr3_length: 16
v_call: TRBV25-1
j_call: TRBJ2-6
clone_size: many
d_call: .
cdr3_nt: TGTGCCAGCAGTGAATACGGGGGGCTCGGGGCCAACGTCCTGACTTTC
cdr3_aa: CASSEYGGLGANVLTF

cdr3_length: 14
v_call: TRBV29-1
j_call: TRBJ2-7
clone_size: .
d_call: TRBD2
cdr3_nt: TGCAGCGTTGTCGGGGGGAACTATGGCTACGAGCAGTACTTC
cdr3_aa: CSVVGGNYGYEQYF

cdr3_length: 16
v_call: TRBV5-1
j_call: TRBJ2-5
clone_size: few
d_call: TRBD1
cdr3_nt: TGCGCCAGCAGCTTGGTCCCGACAGGGGGCCGGGAGACCCAGTACTTC
cdr3_aa: CASSLVPTGGRETQYF

cdr3_length: 12
v_call: TRBV12-3/TRBV12-4
j_call: TRBJ2-7
clone_size: many
d_call: .
cdr3_nt: TGTGCCAGCAGCCCGGAAGACTACGAGCAGTACTTC
cdr3_aa: CASSPEDYEQYF

cdr3_length: 15
v_call: TRBV7-9
j_call: TRBJ1-2
clone_size: many
d_call: .
cdr3_nt: TGTGCCAGCAGCTTAGGGGGGCAAGCTAACTATGGCTACACCTTC
cdr3_aa: CASSLGGQANYGYTF

cdr3_length: 15
v_call: TRBV29-1
j_call: TRBJ1-3
clone_size: .
d_call: .
cdr3_nt: TGCAGCGTTGAAGATCGGGGCCCGGGTGGAAACACCATATATTTT
cdr3_aa: CSVEDRGPGGNTIYF

cdr3_length: 12
v_call: TRBV29-1
j_call: TRBJ1-2
clone_size: .
d_call: .
cdr3_nt: TGCAGCGTCGTCATGGGGAGCTATGGCTACACCTTC
cdr3_aa: CSVVMGSYGYTF

cdr3_length: 16
v_call: TRBV7-2
j_call: TRBJ2-7
clone_size: .
d_call: TRBD2
cdr3_nt: TGTACCAGCAGCTTAGGGACTAGCGGGCTCCCCTACGAGCAGTACTTC
cdr3_aa: CTSSLGTSGLPYEQYF

cdr3_length: 14
v_call: TRBV5-1
j_call: TRBJ2-7
clone_size: few
d_call: .
cdr3_nt: TGCGCCAGCACCCCCCTCGGGGACTCCTACGAGCAGTACTTC
cdr3_aa: CASTPLGDSYEQYF

cdr3_length: 15
v_call: TRBV24-1
j_call: TRBJ2-2
clone_size: many
d_call: .
cdr3_nt: TGTGCCACCAGTGATTTTTCAGGGGTCACCGGGGAGCTGTTTTTT
cdr3_aa: CATSDFSGVTGELFF

cdr3_length: 11
v_call: TRBV20-1
j_call: TRBJ2-7
clone_size: many
d_call: .
cdr3_nt: TGCAGTGCTAGGATAAAGTACGAGCAGTACTTC
cdr3_aa: CSARIKYEQYF

cdr3_length: 15
v_call: TRBV20-1
j_call: TRBJ2-7
clone_size: few
d_call: TRBD1
cdr3_nt: TGCAGTGCTAAGACCGGGACAGGGAGCTCCTACGAGCAGTACTTC
cdr3_aa: CSAKTGTGSSYEQYF

cdr3_length: 13
v_call: TRBV11-2
j_call: TRBJ2-7
clone_size: many
d_call: TRBD1
cdr3_nt: TGTGCCAGCAAAGACAGGGGACCCTACGAGCAGTACTTC
cdr3_aa: CASKDRGPYEQYF

cdr3_length: 15
v_call: TRBV12-3/TRBV12-4
j_call: TRBJ2-7
clone_size: once
d_call: TRBD1
cdr3_nt: TGTGCCAGCAGTTTTGGGGACAGGGTAACCTACGAGCAGTACTTC
cdr3_aa: CASSFGDRVTYEQYF

cdr3_length: 11
v_call: TRBV12-3/TRBV12-4
j_call: TRBJ1-6
clone_size: many
d_call: .
cdr3_nt: TGTGCCAGCAGTTCCAAGTCGGCCCTCCACTTT
cdr3_aa: CASSSKSALHF

cdr3_length: 14
v_call: TRBV5-6
j_call: TRBJ1-5
clone_size: .
d_call: .
cdr3_nt: TGTGCCAGCAGCTTGGGCCACAATAATCAGCCCCAGCATTTT
cdr3_aa: CASSLGHNNQPQHF

cdr3_length: 14
v_call: TRBV29-1
j_call: TRBJ1-1
clone_size: once
d_call: .
cdr3_nt: TGCAGCGTTGAACTCTGGAAGATGAACACTGAAGCTTTCTTT
cdr3_aa: CSVELWKMNTEAFF

cdr3_length: 16
v_call: TRBV19
j_call: TRBJ1-6
clone_size: once
d_call: TRBD1
cdr3_nt: TGTGCCAGTACCGTGAGGGCGGGACAGGCTCCCGCACCCCTCCACTTT
cdr3_aa: CASTVRAGQAPAPLHF

cdr3_length: 14
v_call: TRBV25-1
j_call: TRBJ1-2
clone_size: few
d_call: TRBD1
cdr3_nt: TGTGCCAGCATGGGGTTAGACAGGGACTATGGCTACACCTTC
cdr3_aa: CASMGLDRDYGYTF

cdr3_length: 16
v_call: TRBV2
j_call: TRBJ1-4
clone_size: many
d_call: .
cdr3_nt: TGTGCCAGCTCACCTACGGGGCTTGCAACTAATGAAAAACTGTTTTTT
cdr3_aa: CASSPTGLATNEKLFF

cdr3_length: 14
v_call: TRBV10-2
j_call: TRBJ2-5
clone_size: .
d_call: .
cdr3_nt: TGCGCCAGCAGTGACGCGGGATCGATGGAGACCCAGTACTTC
cdr3_aa: CASSDAGSMETQYF

cdr3_length: 13
v_call: TRBV6-2/TRBV6-3
j_call: TRBJ2-7
clone_size: few
d_call: .
cdr3_nt: TGTGCCAGCAGTGAAGGGTGGGGCTACGAGCAGTACTTC
cdr3_aa: CASSEGWGYEQYF

cdr3_length: 13
v_call: TRBV14
j_call: TRBJ1-5
clone_size: .
d_call: TRBD1
cdr3_nt: TGTGCCAGCAGAGGGGGCTTTAATCAGCCCCAGCATTTT
cdr3_aa: CASRGGFNQPQHF

cdr3_length: 14
v_call: TRBV20-1
j_call: TRBJ1-5
clone_size: many
d_call: TRBD1
cdr3_nt: TGCAGTGCCCCGGGACAGTCGCGGGGTCAGCCCCAGCATTTT
cdr3_aa: CSAPGQSRGQPQHF

cdr3_length: 14
v_call: TRBV4-2
j_call: TRBJ1-1
clone_size: few
d_call: TRBD1
cdr3_nt: TGTGCCAGCAGCCAAGGCCGAGGGGGCCCTGAAGCTTTCTTT
cdr3_aa: CASSQGRGGPEAFF

cdr3_length: 16
v_call: TRBV7-9
j_call: TRBJ1-5
clone_size: .
d_call: .
cdr3_nt: TGTGCCAGCAGCCCCCAAGGGGACGGAACCAATCAGCCCCAGCATTTT
cdr3_aa: CASSPQGDGTNQPQHF

cdr3_length: 16
v_call: TRBV25-1
j_call: TRBJ2-2
clone_size: few
d_call: .
cdr3_nt: TGTGCCAGCAGTCCAAATTTTCTAGGGAACACCGGGGAGCTGTTTTTT
cdr3_aa: CASSPNFLGNTGELFF

cdr3_length: 16
v_call: TRBV4-3
j_call: TRBJ1-4
clone_size: few
d_call: .
cdr3_nt: TGCGCCAGCAGCCAAGCTGGCCCAGCGGCTAATGAAAAACTGTTTTTT
cdr3_aa: CASSQAGPAANEKLFF

cdr3_length: 15
v_call: TRBV12-3/TRBV12-4
j_call: TRBJ2-2
clone_size: few
d_call: .
cdr3_nt: TGTGCCAGCAGTCCCGGGGCAACTAAGGCCGGGGAGCTGTTTTTT
cdr3_aa: CASSPGATKAGELFF

cdr3_length: 17
v_call: TRBV15
j_call: TRBJ1-5
clone_size: .
d_call: .
cdr3_nt: TGTGCCACCAGCAGAGATCTCTTTGACAGGATAGGGGAGACCCAGCATTTT
cdr3_aa: CATSRDLFDRIGETQHF

cdr3_length: 13
v_call: TRBV5-1
j_call: TRBJ1-2
clone_size: many
d_call: .
cdr3_nt: TGCGCCAGCAGTCAGGAGGGGGTCTATGGCTACACCTTC
cdr3_aa: CASSQEGVYGYTF

cdr3_length: 14
v_call: TRBV25-1
j_call: TRBJ2-5
clone_size: .
d_call: .
cdr3_nt: TGTGCCAGCAGGTCCTCGGGAAAGGGAGAGACCCAGTACTTC
cdr3_aa: CASRSSGKGETQYF

cdr3_length: 18
v_call: TRBV7-9
j_call: TRBJ2-2
clone_size: many
d_call: TRBD1
cdr3_nt: TGTGCCAGCAGCTCCCATGGCGGTACAGGGGGCGACACCGGGGAGCTGTTTTTT
cdr3_aa: CASSSHGGTGGDTGELFF

cdr3_length: 12
v_call: TRBV10-3
j_call: TRBJ2-7
clone_size: .
d_call: TRBD1
cdr3_nt: TGTGCCGTCGGGACAGACTACTACGAGCAGTACTTC
cdr3_aa: CAVGTDYYEQYF

cdr3_length: 13
v_call: TRBV7-8
j_call: TRBJ1-2
clone_size: .
d_call: TRBD1
cdr3_nt: TGTGCCCACAGGGGGGGCGCGCGGTATGGCTACACCTTC
cdr3_aa: CAHRGGARYGYTF

cdr3_length: 14
v_call: TRBV7-2
j_call: TRBJ1-2
clone_size: many
d_call: .
cdr3_nt: TGTGCCAGCAGCTTAGCGCGAGGGGGTCATGGCTACACCTTC
cdr3_aa: CASSLARGGHGYTF

cdr3_length: 15
v_call: TRBV27
j_call: TRBJ2-3
clone_size: .
d_call: TRBD2
cdr3_nt: TGTGCCAGCAGTTTAGGGGACTATAGCACAGATACGCAGTATTTT
cdr3_aa: CASSLGDYSTDTQYF

cdr3_length: 14
v_call: TRBV7-6
j_call: TRBJ1-1
clone_size: .
d_call: TRBD1
cdr3_nt: TGTGCCAGCAGCTCAACAGGGGTGGACACTGAAGCTTTCTTT
cdr3_aa: CASSSTGVDTEAFF

cdr3_length: 21
v_call: TRBV9
j_call: TRBJ1-5
clone_size: .
d_call: .
cdr3_nt: TGTGCCAGCAGCGTAGCCGGGGGGAAACACCGGGGAGATCATAGCAATCAGCCCCAGCATTTT
cdr3_aa: CASSVAGGKHRGDHSNQPQHF

cdr3_length: 17
v_call: TRBV20-1
j_call: TRBJ2-2
clone_size: .
d_call: .
cdr3_nt: TGCAGTGCTAGAAAATATGGGTGGAAGCGGGACACCGGGGAGCTGTTTTTT
cdr3_aa: CSARKYGWKRDTGELFF

cdr3_length: 16
v_call: TRBV2
j_call: TRBJ1-2
clone_size: many
d_call: .
cdr3_nt: TGTGCCAGCCAGGCTTTTCGGGACCACACTAACTATGGCTACACCTTC
cdr3_aa: CASQAFRDHTNYGYTF

cdr3_length: 14
v_call: TRBV24-1
j_call: TRBJ2-7
clone_size: .
d_call: .
cdr3_nt: TGTGCCACCAGTGCGGTGAGCTACCCCTACGAGCAGTACTTC
cdr3_aa: CATSAVSYPYEQYF

cdr3_length: 14
v_call: TRBV15
j_call: TRBJ2-7
clone_size: .
d_call: .
cdr3_nt: TGTGCCACCAGCAGATGGACTGATTCCTACGAGCAGTACTTC
cdr3_aa: CATSRWTDSYEQYF